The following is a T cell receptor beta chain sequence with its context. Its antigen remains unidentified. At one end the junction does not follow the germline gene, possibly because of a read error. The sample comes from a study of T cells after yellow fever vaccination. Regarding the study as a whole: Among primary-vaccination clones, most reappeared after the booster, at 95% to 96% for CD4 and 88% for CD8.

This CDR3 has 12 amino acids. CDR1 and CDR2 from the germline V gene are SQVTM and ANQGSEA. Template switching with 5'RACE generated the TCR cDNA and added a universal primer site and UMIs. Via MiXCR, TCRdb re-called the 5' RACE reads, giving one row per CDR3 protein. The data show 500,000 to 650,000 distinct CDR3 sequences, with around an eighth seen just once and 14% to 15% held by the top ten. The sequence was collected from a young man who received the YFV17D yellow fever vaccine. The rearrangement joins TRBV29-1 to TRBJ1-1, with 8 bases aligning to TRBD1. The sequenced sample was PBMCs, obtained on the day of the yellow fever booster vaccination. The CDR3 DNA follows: TGCAGCGGTTACAGGGGGAACACTGTAGCTTTCTTT. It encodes CSGYRGNTVAFF. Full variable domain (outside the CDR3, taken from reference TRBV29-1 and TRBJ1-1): SAVISQKPSRDICQRGTSLTIQCQVDSQVTMMFWYRQQPGQSLTLIATANQGSEATYESGFVIDKFPISRPNLTFSTLTVSNMSPEDSSIYLCSGYRGNTVAFFGQGTRLTVV.